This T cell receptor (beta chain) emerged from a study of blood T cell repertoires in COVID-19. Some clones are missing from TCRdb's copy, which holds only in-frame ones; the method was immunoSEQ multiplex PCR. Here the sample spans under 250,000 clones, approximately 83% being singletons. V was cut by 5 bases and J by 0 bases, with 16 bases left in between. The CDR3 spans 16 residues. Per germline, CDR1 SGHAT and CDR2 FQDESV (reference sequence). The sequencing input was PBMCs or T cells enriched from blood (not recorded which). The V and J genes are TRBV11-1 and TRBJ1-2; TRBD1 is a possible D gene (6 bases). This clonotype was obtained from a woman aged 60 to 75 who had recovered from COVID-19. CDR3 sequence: CASSPAPQGANYGYTF. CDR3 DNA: TGTGCCAGCAGCCCTGCCCCACAGGGCGCTAACTATGGCTACACCTTC.